The next 30 T cell receptor beta chains were all read from a single sample in a study of blood T cell repertoires in COVID-19. This table comes from immunoSEQ multiplex PCR, and its TCRdb copy is limited to in-frame clones, with some not included. The sample includes hundreds of thousands of clones, roughly 89% of them seen just once. The sequenced sample was PBMCs or T cells enriched from blood (not recorded which). These receptors all come from a young man who had been exposed to COVID-19.

The V gene is TRBV4-3, the J gene TRBJ2-1, with 7 bases identical to TRBD2. The CDR3 sequence is 14 residues long. Trimming cost V 1 base and J 8 bases; bases outside gene matches: 5. Germline-derived CDR1 and CDR2 are LGHNA and YSLEER. CDR3 amino acids: CASSQGYTSDEQFF. CDR3 in DNA: TGCGCCAGCAGCCAAGGATACACTAGCGATGAGCAGTTCTTC.

The V gene is TRBV12-1, the J gene TRBJ2-5; TRBD1 is taken as the D call from the table, unchecked against the DNA. TRBV12-1 is noted as a pseudogene. This CDR3 contains 16 residues. CDR3 DNA: TGTGCCAGCAGCTTTGTGGACAGGGAAATAGAAGAGACCCAGTACTTC. Its protein product is CASSFVDREIEETQYF.

This clone was seen many times. V and J are TRBV7-9 and TRBJ1-1; D gene unclear. The CDR3 consists of 12 residues. CDR1 is SEHNR and CDR2 is FQNEAQ in the germline V gene (reference sequence). The ends were cut back, 2 bases at V and 3 bases at J, with 4 bases in the middle. CDR3 DNA: TGTGCCAGCAGCTTACGGGACACTGAAGCTTTCTTT. Protein product: CASSLRDTEAFF.

This chain links TRBV5-4 with TRBJ2-2; 8 bases line up with TRBD2. Germline CDR1 and CDR2: SGHNT and YYREEE (reference sequence). V was clipped by 0 bases and J by 3 bases; unmatched bases: 4. This CDR3 contains 16 residues. DNA for the CDR3: TGTGCCAGCAGCTTGGCTAGCGGGTTGTACACCGGGGAGCTGTTTTTT. It codes for CASSLASGLYTGELFF. Based on the CDR3 plus reference TRBV5-4 and TRBJ2-2, the full variable domain is ETGVTQSPTHLIKTRGQQVTLRCSSQSGHNTVSWYQQALGQGPQFIFQYYREEENGRGNFPPRFSGLQFPNYSSELNVNALELDDSALYLCASSLASGLYTGELFFGEGSRLTVL.

Here the CDR3 reads CSVLNYGGSNTQYF. The CDR3 DNA follows: TGCAGCGTTTTGAATTACGGGGGAAGTAATACGCAGTATTTT. This chain joins TRBV29-1 and TRBJ2-3, with a tentative D call TRBD2 (6 bases). There are 14 residues in the CDR3. V was cut by 5 bases and J by 7 bases, with 19 bases left in between. The V gene's germline CDR1 is SQVTM and CDR2 ANQGSEA.

The chain joins TRBV11-2 to TRBJ2-1; D not certain. The V end was cut by 5 bases, the J end by 0 bases, with 11 bases between. The CDR3 length is 15 residues. Germline V gives CDR1 SGHAT, CDR2 FQNNGV. CDR3 bases: TGTGCCAGCAGCCCCGGCGGAAACTCCTACAATGAGCAGTTCTTC. Its translation: CASSPGGNSYNEQFF.

The chain carries TRBV7-9 and TRBJ1-5; 7 nucleotides match TRBD1. Germline CDR1 and CDR2: SEHNR and FQNEAQ (reference sequence). J was trimmed by 13 bases and V by 1 base; bases with no gene match: 7. The CDR3 sequence is 13 residues long. For the CDR3, the DNA is TGTGCCAGCAGCTTAGTCGGGCAGGGGGGTCAGCATTTT. Amino acids: CASSLVGQGGQHF. Full variable domain (missing parts from reference TRBV7-9 and TRBJ1-5): DTGVSQNPRHKITKRGQNVTFRCDPISEHNRLYWYRQTLGQGPEFLTYFQNEAQLEKSRLLSDRFSAERPKGSFSTLEIQRTEQGDSAMYLCASSLVGQGGQHFGDGTRLSIL.

The chain has TRBV5-8 and TRBJ1-5, with 7 bases lining up with TRBD1. The CDR3 runs 15 residues. The ends lost 4 bases at V and 0 bases at J; junction bases unmatched: 4. Germline CDR1 is SGHTS and CDR2 is YDEGEE. This CDR3 reads CASSKGQPSNQPQHF. The CDR3 DNA reads TGTGCCAGCAGCAAGGGACAGCCTAGCAATCAGCCCCAGCATTTT.

The chain uses TRBV6-1 and TRBJ2-3; 9 nucleotides agree with TRBD2. Trimming removed 8 bases from V and 7 bases from J; junction bases left unmatched: 7. CDR3 length equals 13 residues. Germline assignment: CDR1 MNHNS and CDR2 SASEGT. CDR3: CASFMRGGNTQYF. The CDR3, as DNA: TGTGCCAGCTTCATGCGGGGGGGAAATACGCAGTATTTT.

The count of this clone is one. The chain has TRBV5-4 and TRBJ2-1; 9 bases match TRBD2. J gave up 4 bases and V 3 bases, and 8 bases lay outside the gene matches. Germline V gene lookup returns CDR1 SGHNT and CDR2 YYREEE (reference sequence). CDR3 length: 16 amino acids. The CDR3 spells CASSSPTSGAYNEQFF. CDR3 in DNA: TGTGCCAGCAGCTCGCCGACTAGCGGCGCATACAATGAGCAGTTCTTC.

The chain carries TRBV29-1 and TRBJ2-7; 8 nucleotides line up with TRBD2. V gave up 7 bases and J gave up 0 bases; unmatched junction bases: 5. This CDR3 spans 13 amino acids. Germline CDR1 reads SQVTM; CDR2 reads ANQGSEA. CDR3 sequence: CSAAGGSSYEQYF. For the CDR3, the DNA is TGCAGCGCGGCGGGGGGAAGCTCCTACGAGCAGTACTTC.

The chain couples TRBV18 to TRBJ2-3, with D perhaps TRBD1 (6 bases). Per the germline V gene, CDR1 is KGHSH and CDR2 is LQKENI. The CDR3 contains 15 residues. Trimming took 3 bases from V and 6 from J, leaving 16 bases between them. The CDR3 here is CASSPLGAPSDTQYF. The CDR3 DNA is TGTGCCAGCTCACCGTTGGGGGCCCCCAGCGATACGCAGTATTTT. Filled out from reference TRBV18 and TRBJ2-3, the complete variable domain reads NAGVMQNPRHLVRRRGQEARLRCSPMKGHSHVYWYRQLPEEGLKFMVYLQKENIIDESGMPKERFSAEFPKEGPSILRIQQVVRGDSAAYFCASSPLGAPSDTQYFGPGTRLTVL.

The V call is TRBV6-1, the J call TRBJ2-2, with 8 bases lining up with TRBD1. CDR3 length: 15 amino acids. Germline V lookup: CDR1 MNHNS, CDR2 SASEGT. With V trimmed by 3 bases and J by 7 bases, 7 bases remained unmatched. The CDR3 DNA follows: TGTGCCAGCAGTGAGGGACAGGAGTTGCGCGGGGAGCTGTTTTTT. Its translation: CASSEGQELRGELFF.

The rearrangement uses TRBV29-1 and TRBJ2-5, with TRBD2 matching over 7 bases. V lost 4 bases and J lost 4; bases outside the gene matches: 3. The length of the CDR3 is 12 residues. Germline V CDR1 and CDR2: SQVTM, ANQGSEA. For the CDR3, the DNA is TGCAGCGTTGGAGCGGGACGAGAGACCCAGTACTTC. Its protein is CSVGAGRETQYF.

The chain employs TRBV18 and TRBJ2-3, with a weak D call TRBD1 (5 bases). Trimming took 6 bases from V and 3 from J, leaving 13 bases between them. Germline-derived CDR1 and CDR2 are KGHSH and LQKENI. The CDR3 runs to 14 residues. The CDR3 region is CASSRLQGTDTQYF. Written as DNA, the CDR3 is TGTGCCAGCTCGCGTCTCCAGGGAACAGATACGCAGTATTTT.

This rearrangement joins TRBV29-1 to TRBJ1-2, with D hard to call. The CDR3 runs 12 residues. Germline CDR1 and CDR2: SQVTM and ANQGSEA. V was cut by 3 bases and J by 8 bases, with 13 bases left in between. This CDR3 reads CSVDTAAEGYTF. CDR3 coding DNA: TGCAGCGTTGACACAGCAGCGGAGGGCTACACCTTC.

CDR3 protein: CASRPGTGNSNQPQHF. In DNA form, the CDR3 reads TGTGCCAGCAGACCCGGGACAGGGAACAGCAATCAGCCCCAGCATTTT. The V gene is TRBV5-5, the J gene TRBJ1-5; 9 bases are a match to TRBD1. From germline, CDR1 is SGHKS and CDR2 YYEKEE (reference sequence). The V and J ends lost 5 bases and 1 base, in that order; junction bases with no gene match: 7. This CDR3 spans 16 amino acids. The variable domain in full, with the rest retrieved from reference TRBV5-5 and TRBJ1-5, is DAGVTQSPTHLIKTRGQQVTLRCSPISGHKSVSWYQQVLGQGPQFIFQYYEKEERGRGNFPDRFSARQFPNYSSELNVNALLLGDSALYLCASRPGTGNSNQPQHFGDGTRLSIL.

CDR3 sequence: CASSLVGGKANQPQHF. The CDR3, as DNA: TGTGCCAGCAGCTTAGTAGGAGGGAAGGCAAATCAGCCCCAGCATTTT. The genes are TRBV7-2 and TRBJ1-5; D gene unclear. The CDR3 extends over 16 amino acids. V lost 1 base and J 4 bases, leaving 14 bases between the germline ends. Germline V gene sequence: CDR1 SGHTA, CDR2 FQGNSA.

This chain connects TRBV7-8 to TRBJ2-6, with 7 bases fitting TRBD1. This CDR3 region has 17 residues. J lost 0 bases, V lost 5 bases, and 7 bases had no gene match. CDR1 and CDR2 (germline): SGHVS, FQNEAQ. CDR3 residues: CASSVGTVNSGANVLTF. CDR3 bases: TGTGCCAGCAGCGTAGGGACAGTTAACTCTGGGGCCAACGTCCTGACTTTC.

The genes are TRBV5-1 and TRBJ1-1; TRBD1 might be the D (6 bases). Germline V lookup: CDR1 SGHRS, CDR2 YFSETQ. The V gene lost 4 bases and the J gene lost 0 bases, with 22 bases spanning the gap. The CDR3 is 18 amino acids. Here the CDR3 DNA reads TGCGCCAGCAGCCAGAACAGCGTCCGGGGACATATGAACACTGAAGCTTTCTTT. As protein: CASSQNSVRGHMNTEAFF.

The V and J genes are TRBV20-1 and TRBJ2-1, with D unclear. CDR3 length: 11 residues. V was pared by 0 bases and J by 11 bases, with 8 bases between. Germline V gene lookup returns CDR1 DFQATT and CDR2 SNEGSKA (reference sequence). CDR3 bases: TGCAGTGCTAGAGATTCGACAAAGCAGTTCTTC. It is translated as CSARDSTKQFF.

This chain connects TRBV6-5 to TRBJ1-2; D gene ambiguous. V was cut by 0 bases and J by 6 bases, with 8 bases left in between. The germline CDR1 and CDR2 sequences are MNHEY and SVGAGI. The CDR3 runs 13 residues. CDR3 sequence (DNA): TGTGCCAGCAGTTACTCGATAGTAAATGGCTACACCTTC. Its protein product is CASSYSIVNGYTF.

The gene calls are TRBV27 and TRBJ2-1, with 7 bases fitting TRBD1. Germline lookup yields CDR1 MNHEY and CDR2 SMNVEV (reference sequence). This CDR3 contains 17 residues. V lost 2 bases and J lost 4; bases outside the gene matches: 11. This CDR3 is CASSLTIRDSYYNEQFF. As DNA, the CDR3 is TGTGCCAGCAGTTTAACGATCCGGGACAGCTATTACAATGAGCAGTTCTTC.

This chain connects TRBV6-4 to TRBJ2-1, with 7 bases that match TRBD2. The V and J ends lost 3 bases and 2 bases, in that order; junction bases with no gene match: 4. CDR3 length: 15 residues. The germline V gene has CDR1 MRHNA and CDR2 SNTAGT. CDR3 nucleotides: TGTGCCAGCAGTGAGGGAGGGAACACCTACAATGAGCAGTTCTTC. Residues: CASSEGGNTYNEQFF.

V gene TRBV5-1 combines with J gene TRBJ1-4; the D gene is possibly TRBD1 (5 bases). The ends were cut back, 5 bases at V and 6 bases at J, with 14 bases in the middle. This CDR3 is built from 14 residues. Germline lookup yields CDR1 SGHRS and CDR2 YFSETQ. The CDR3 DNA sequence: TGCGCCAGCAGGCGGGGGGAAGGGGATGAAAAACTGTTTTTT. It encodes CASRRGEGDEKLFF.

The table lists this clone with a count of one. The genes are TRBV4-1 and TRBJ2-1; 11 bases line up with TRBD2. Germline loops: CDR1 MGHRA, CDR2 YSYEKL. The ends lost 6 bases at V and 7 bases at J; junction bases unmatched: 14. The CDR3 extends over 17 amino acids. CDR3 residues: CASSPTPLAGVGNEQFF. CDR3 nucleotide sequence: TGCGCCAGCAGTCCAACCCCACTAGCGGGGGTGGGGAATGAGCAGTTCTTC.

For the CDR3, the DNA is TGTGCCAGCTCAATCACAGACAATCAGCCCCAGCATTTT. Translated: CASSITDNQPQHF. The chain couples TRBV18 to TRBJ1-5, with D hard to call. Germline CDR1 reads KGHSH; CDR2 reads LQKENI. The CDR3 loop spans 13 amino acids. The ends were cut back, 5 bases at V and 3 bases at J, with 8 bases in the middle. Full variable domain (remainder filled in from reference TRBV18 and TRBJ1-5): NAGVMQNPRHLVRRRGQEARLRCSPMKGHSHVYWYRQLPEEGLKFMVYLQKENIIDESGMPKERFSAEFPKEGPSILRIQQVVRGDSAAYFCASSITDNQPQHFGDGTRLSIL.

The J gene is TRBJ2-7, the V gene TRBV16; TRBD1 aligns across 8 bases. J gave up 6 bases and V 0 bases, and 10 bases lay outside the gene matches. The CDR3 consists of 16 residues. Looked up from germline, CDR1 is KGHSY and CDR2 is FQNENV. The CDR3 DNA sequence: TGTGCCAGCAGCCAATCAGGTTTGGGACAGGCTTCCGAGCAGTACTTC. The encoded protein is CASSQSGLGQASEQYF.

This clone has a single count. The J gene is TRBJ1-3, the V gene TRBV7-7; 8 nucleotides match TRBD1. Germline V gene data show CDR1 as SSHAT and CDR2 as FNYEAQ (reference sequence). J lost 4 bases, V lost 0 bases, and 5 bases had no gene match. This CDR3 contains 16 residues. In DNA form, the CDR3 reads TGTGCCAGCAGCTTAGCGCTTTGGGACAGGGGAAACACCATATATTTT. It codes for CASSLALWDRGNTIYF.

The chain joins TRBV27 to TRBJ2-1; 10 bases align to TRBD2. Germline-derived CDR1 and CDR2 are MNHEY and SMNVEV (reference sequence). V lost 0 bases and J lost 9; bases outside the gene matches: 8. The CDR3 is 16 residues long. The CDR3 nucleotides read TGTGCCAGCAGTTTATCGGTGAGCGGGGGGGCTGGTGAGCAGTTCTTC. Translating gives CASSLSVSGGAGEQFF.